This T cell receptor (beta chain) is drawn from a study of radiotherapy plus CTLA-4 blockade in lung cancer (dated by TCRdb to between 2018 and 2020). Turning to the overall study: Objective responses were observed in approximately 19% of enrolled patients, and disease control was achieved in about 32%. General study outcomes and caveats: Increased serum interferon-beta after radiation, together with early dynamic changes in blood T cell clones, were reported to be the strongest predictors of response. After treatment with radiotherapy and ipilimumab, TCR clones that came from tumors expanded in the peripheral blood.

The study tested focal radiation therapy combined with CTLA-4 blockade (ipilimumab) in patients with chemo-refractory metastatic non-small-cell lung cancer. As for this clone: Its antigen is currently not known. The sample holds no much larger clone one base away, and base qualities are not on file.

Libraries were made using the immunoSEQ multiplex PCR assay. TCRdb limited this immuneACCESS table to in-frame rearrangements with V and J called. A share of clones is missing; checked studies link under half to unresolved V genes, and the rest is unexplained. The sample has roughly 75,000 clones on record, under 80% of them singletons. The ten top clones hold 22% of the sample. The germline V gene gives CDR1 as MNHNS and CDR2 as SASEGT. Trimming costs V 7 bases and J 0 bases, and their ends lie 10 bases apart. Reading from cysteine to phenylalanine, the CDR3 counts 15 amino acids. Left in the record is the CDR3 DNA by itself, 45 bases read in frame from the first base.

This receptor chain uses TRBV6-1 and TRBJ1-6; the D gene remains uncertain. Here the sequenced sample was peripheral blood, taken from a patient treated with radiotherapy plus ipilimumab. This receptor was obtained from a human donor with non-small cell lung cancer whose response to radiotherapy plus ipilimumab could not be evaluated. Some clones in this sample may be carry-over from other donors' samples. The sequenced DNA is TGTGCCAGCACGCGAGATAGCTCCTATAATTCACCCCTCCACTTT. Translated, it reads CASTRDSSYNSPLHF.